This TCR beta chain was found in a study of cytomegalovirus exposure and HLA in healthy donors. Looking at the study overall: Earlier, 100 million to 130 million unique TCR beta sequences were recovered from around 190 million T cells by an analysis.

The PCR contained 60 Vbeta and 13 Jbeta primers. The method was immunoSEQ multiplex PCR; TCRdb's version includes in-frame clones alone and lacks a portion of them. Here the sample spans about 160,000 clones, roughly 77% being singletons. Likely unrecorded immune exposures existed in these nominally healthy donors. The CDR3 sequence is 13 residues long. Between the trimmed V and J ends, which lost 6 bases and 6 bases, there was a span of 14 bases. Germline-derived CDR1 and CDR2 are LGHNA and YNFKEQ. The sample was PBMCs. The gene calls are TRBV4-2 and TRBJ1-2; TRBD1 is a possible D gene (6 bases). This clonotype originated in a man between 25 and 39 years old in good health and CMV-seropositive. The CDR3 DNA is TGTGCCAGCAGGCCCCCGGGGGGGCATGGCTACACCTTC. It codes for CASRPPGGHGYTF.